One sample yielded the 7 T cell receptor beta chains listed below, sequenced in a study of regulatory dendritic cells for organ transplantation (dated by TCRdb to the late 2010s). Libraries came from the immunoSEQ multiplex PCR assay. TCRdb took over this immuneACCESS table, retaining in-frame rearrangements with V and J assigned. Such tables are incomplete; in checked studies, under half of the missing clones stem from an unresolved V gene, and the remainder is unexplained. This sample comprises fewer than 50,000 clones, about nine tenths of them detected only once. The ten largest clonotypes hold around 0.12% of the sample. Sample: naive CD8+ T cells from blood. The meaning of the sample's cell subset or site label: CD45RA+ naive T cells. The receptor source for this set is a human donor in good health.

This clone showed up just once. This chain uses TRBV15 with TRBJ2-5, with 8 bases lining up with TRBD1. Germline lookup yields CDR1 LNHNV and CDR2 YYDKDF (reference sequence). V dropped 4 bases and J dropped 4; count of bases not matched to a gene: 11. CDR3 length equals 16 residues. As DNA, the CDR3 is TGTGCCACCAGCATCTTCCTCCAGGGGGCCGTAGAGACCCAGTACTTC. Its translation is CATSIFLQGAVETQYF.

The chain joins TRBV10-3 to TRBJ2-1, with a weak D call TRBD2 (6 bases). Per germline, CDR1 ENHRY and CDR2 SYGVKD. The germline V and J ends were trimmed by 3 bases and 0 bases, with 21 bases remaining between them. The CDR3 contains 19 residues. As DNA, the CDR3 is TGTGCCATCAGTGAAGGTCAGCGTCCGGGAGACGACTCCTACAATGAGCAGTTCTTC. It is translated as CAISEGQRPGDDSYNEQFF.

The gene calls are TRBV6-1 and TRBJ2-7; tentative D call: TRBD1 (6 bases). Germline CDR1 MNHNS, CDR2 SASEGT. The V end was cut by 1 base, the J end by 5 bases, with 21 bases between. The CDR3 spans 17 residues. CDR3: CASSEVPRYTGTNEQYF. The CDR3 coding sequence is TGTGCCAGCAGTGAAGTGCCGCGGTATACAGGGACAAACGAGCAGTACTTC.

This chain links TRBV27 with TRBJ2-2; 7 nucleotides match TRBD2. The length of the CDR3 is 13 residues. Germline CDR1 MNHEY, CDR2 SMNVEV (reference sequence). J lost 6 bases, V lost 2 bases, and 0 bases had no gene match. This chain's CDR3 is CASSLGGAGELFF. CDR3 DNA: TGTGCCAGCAGTTTAGGGGGGGCCGGGGAGCTGTTTTTT.

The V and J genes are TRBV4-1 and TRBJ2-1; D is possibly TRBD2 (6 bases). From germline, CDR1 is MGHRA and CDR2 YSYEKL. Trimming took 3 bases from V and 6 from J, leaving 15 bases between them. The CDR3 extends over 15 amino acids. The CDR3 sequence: CASSHNPGLSNEQFF. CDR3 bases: TGCGCCAGCAGCCACAATCCGGGACTCTCCAATGAGCAGTTCTTC.

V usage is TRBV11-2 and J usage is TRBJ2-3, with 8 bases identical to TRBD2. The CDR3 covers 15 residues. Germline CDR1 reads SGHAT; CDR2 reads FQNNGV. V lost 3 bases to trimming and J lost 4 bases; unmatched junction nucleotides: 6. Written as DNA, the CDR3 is TGTGCCAGCAGCTTGCCGGGAGGGTCGGCAGATACGCAGTATTTT. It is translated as CASSLPGGSADTQYF.

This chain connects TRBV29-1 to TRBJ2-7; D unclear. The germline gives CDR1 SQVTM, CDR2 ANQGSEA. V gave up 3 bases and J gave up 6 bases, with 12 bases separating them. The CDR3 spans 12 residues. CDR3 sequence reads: CSVDSLLGEQYF. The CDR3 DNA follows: TGCAGCGTTGATTCACTCCTGGGCGAGCAGTACTTC.